This is a list of T cell receptor beta chains from one sample in a study of beta chain features in type 1 diabetes. Some clones are missing from TCRdb's copy, which holds only in-frame ones; the method was immunoSEQ multiplex PCR. The sample records about 930,000 clones, roughly a sixth being singletons. Sequenced input: naive CD4+ T cells from blood. The receptors were sampled from a young woman in good health. Each CDR3 is given with its conserved first and last residue. Each record gives: CDR3 protein, CDR3 DNA, V gene, clone size, J gene, D gene. A D gene is named only where the DNA matches it firmly. The size of a clone is reported for some rows only, either as once, few or many, or as a class for expanded clones.

CDR3 protein: CASSLQGTGELFF
CDR3 DNA: TGTGCCAGCAGTTTACAAGGCACCGGGGAGCTGTTTTTT
V gene: TRBV28
clone size: -
J gene: TRBJ2-2
D gene: -

CDR3 protein: CASYSGRDNEQFF
CDR3 DNA: TGTGCCAGCTATAGCGGGAGGGACAATGAGCAGTTCTTC
V gene: TRBV7-2
clone size: few
J gene: TRBJ2-1
D gene: TRBD2

CDR3 protein: CASSLAETQAQFF
CDR3 DNA: TGCGCCAGCAGCTTGGCCGAAACCCAAGCCCAGTTCTTC
V gene: TRBV5-1
clone size: few
J gene: TRBJ2-1
D gene: -

CDR3 protein: CASSDYADRGGTEAFF
CDR3 DNA: TGTGCCAGCAGTGACTACGCCGACCGCGGTGGCACTGAAGCTTTCTTT
V gene: TRBV25-1
clone size: -
J gene: TRBJ1-1
D gene: -

CDR3 protein: CAISERGGQGTYEQYF
CDR3 DNA: TGTGCCATCAGTGAGCGCGGGGGGCAGGGGACTTACGAGCAGTACTTC
V gene: TRBV10-3
clone size: -
J gene: TRBJ2-7
D gene: TRBD2

CDR3 protein: CASSVQGFVETQYF
CDR3 DNA: TGTGCCAGCAGCGTCCAGGGGTTTGTCGAGACCCAGTACTTC
V gene: TRBV7-2
clone size: -
J gene: TRBJ2-5
D gene: -

CDR3 protein: CASSIGYEQFF
CDR3 DNA: TGTGCCAGCAGTATTGGGTATGAGCAGTTCTTC
V gene: TRBV27
clone size: few
J gene: TRBJ2-1
D gene: -

CDR3 protein: CASSLRVWGGNEKLFF
CDR3 DNA: TGTGCCAGCAGCCTCCGTGTCTGGGGGGGCAATGAAAAGCTGTTTTTT
V gene: TRBV7-9
clone size: few
J gene: TRBJ1-4
D gene: -

CDR3 protein: CASSSGTSGYEQYF
CDR3 DNA: TGTGCCAGCAGCTCAGGGACTAGCGGATACGAGCAGTACTTC
V gene: TRBV7-8
clone size: -
J gene: TRBJ2-7
D gene: TRBD2

CDR3 protein: CASSVRQAPTDTQYF
CDR3 DNA: TGTGCCAGCAGCGTAAGACAGGCCCCCACAGATACGCAGTATTTT
V gene: TRBV9
clone size: -
J gene: TRBJ2-3
D gene: -

CDR3 protein: CASSLTLAGGGGDTQYF
CDR3 DNA: TGCGCCAGCAGCTTGACCCTAGCGGGAGGTGGCGGAGATACGCAGTATTTT
V gene: TRBV5-1
clone size: -
J gene: TRBJ2-3
D gene: TRBD2

CDR3 protein: CASSFGPANYGYTF
CDR3 DNA: TGTGCCAGCAGCTTTGGGCCGGCTAACTATGGCTACACCTTC
V gene: TRBV7-3
clone size: -
J gene: TRBJ1-2
D gene: -

CDR3 protein: CASSARLAGGIYNEQFF
CDR3 DNA: TGCGCCAGCAGTGCTAGACTAGCGGGAGGCATATACAATGAGCAGTTCTTC
V gene: TRBV4-1
clone size: -
J gene: TRBJ2-1
D gene: TRBD2

CDR3 protein: CASSLVSGTAGELFF
CDR3 DNA: TGTGCCAGCAGCTTAGTTAGCGGGACGGCCGGGGAGCTGTTTTTT
V gene: TRBV11-2
clone size: few
J gene: TRBJ2-2
D gene: TRBD2

CDR3 protein: CASSPPGLAGGYEQYF
CDR3 DNA: TGTGCCAGCTCACCACCAGGGCTAGCGGGAGGCTACGAGCAGTACTTC
V gene: TRBV18
clone size: -
J gene: TRBJ2-7
D gene: TRBD2

CDR3 protein: CASSLTGETQYF
CDR3 DNA: TGTGCCAGCAGTCTGACCGGGGAGACCCAGTACTTC
V gene: TRBV6-5
clone size: -
J gene: TRBJ2-5
D gene: -

CDR3 protein: CSVVWMGRGTIAGKNIQYF
CDR3 DNA: TGCAGCGTTGTATGGATGGGCAGGGGAACCATAGCCGGCAAAAACATTCAGTACTTC
V gene: TRBV29-1
clone size: -
J gene: TRBJ2-4
D gene: -

CDR3 protein: CASSAGDRAYEQYF
CDR3 DNA: TGCGCCAGCAGCGCGGGGGACAGGGCCTACGAGCAGTACTTC
V gene: TRBV5-1
clone size: few
J gene: TRBJ2-7
D gene: TRBD1